These T cell receptor beta chains were read from a single sample in a study of CD8 T cells in Susac syndrome. A single record per CDR3 protein comes from TCRdb applying MiXCR to the immunoSEQ multiplex PCR reads. The data hold roughly 180,000 distinct CDR3 sequences, with around 94% observed a single time. Sequenced material: CD4+ T cells from PBMCs. The receptors originated from a human donor with Susac syndrome. CDR3s include the opening cysteine and the closing phenylalanine or tryptophan. D genes are given only for firm matches. Only some rows state a clone size, as once, few, many or a class for expanded clones.

clone size,J gene,V gene,D gene,CDR3 DNA,CDR3 protein
NA,TRBJ1-2,TRBV28,NA,TGTGCCAGCACCCAAATAGGTTATTATGGCTACACCTTC,CASTQIGYYGYTF
NA,TRBJ1-2,TRBV25-1,NA,TGTGCCAGCAGTGAAAGGGTAGGGTTTGGCTACACCTTC,CASSERVGFGYTF
once,TRBJ2-7,TRBV7-9,TRBD2,TGTGCCAGCATCCCCCTAGCGGGAGTTGACTACGAGCAGTACTTC,CASIPLAGVDYEQYF
NA,TRBJ2-7,TRBV18,NA,TGTGCCAGCTCACCAACCGGCGTGGAGCAAGAGCAGTACTTC,CASSPTGVEQEQYF
NA,TRBJ2-3,TRBV29-1,TRBD2,TGCAGCGTTACAGCGGACCCGGGAGGAACAGATACGCAGTATTTT,CSVTADPGGTDTQYF
once,TRBJ2-1,TRBV9,NA,TGTGCCAGCAGCGTAGGGACCAATGAGCAGTTCTTC,CASSVGTNEQFF
NA,TRBJ2-5,TRBV20-1,TRBD1,TGCAGTGCTACCAACAGGGGACAAGAGACCCAGTACTTC,CSATNRGQETQYF
NA,TRBJ2-7,TRBV7-9,TRBD2,TGTGCCAGCAGCAGCACAACTAGCGGGAGATCCTACGAGCAGTACTTC,CASSSTTSGRSYEQYF
NA,TRBJ1-4,TRBV23-1,TRBD1,TGCGCCATCAGCGGGAAGGGGGCCCATGAAAAACTGTTTTTT,CAISGKGAHEKLFF
NA,TRBJ1-2,TRBV20-1,TRBD1,TGCAGTGCTAGGCCCCAGGGGGAAGGCGGCTACACCTTC,CSARPQGEGGYTF
NA,TRBJ1-5,TRBV20-1,NA,TGCAGTGCTTCGACAGGTAGCAATCAGCCCCAGCATTTT,CSASTGSNQPQHF
NA,TRBJ2-6,TRBV2,TRBD1,TGTGCCAGCGCAGCTACCACAGGGGCCCCTGGGGCCAACGTCCTGACTTTC,CASAATTGAPGANVLTF
NA,TRBJ1-5,TRBV19,NA,TGTGCCAGTAGTATTCTGTTCGGGGTGCGCAATCAGCCCCAGCATTTT,CASSILFGVRNQPQHF
NA,TRBJ2-7,TRBV20-1,TRBD1,TGCAGTGCTCTCGGGGGACAGGGAGACTACGAGCAGTACTTC,CSALGGQGDYEQYF
NA,TRBJ1-2,TRBV7-2,NA,TGTGCCAGCAGCTCCTTAGGGGGAACGTACTATGGCTACACCTTC,CASSSLGGTYYGYTF
NA,TRBJ2-7,TRBV28,NA,TGTGCCAGCAGCCCCCGCGTTATAGCGGACTCCTACGAGCAGTACTTC,CASSPRVIADSYEQYF
once,TRBJ2-7,TRBV20-1,TRBD1,TGCAGTGCTGCCGGGACAGGGGTTTACGAGCAGTACTTC,CSAAGTGVYEQYF